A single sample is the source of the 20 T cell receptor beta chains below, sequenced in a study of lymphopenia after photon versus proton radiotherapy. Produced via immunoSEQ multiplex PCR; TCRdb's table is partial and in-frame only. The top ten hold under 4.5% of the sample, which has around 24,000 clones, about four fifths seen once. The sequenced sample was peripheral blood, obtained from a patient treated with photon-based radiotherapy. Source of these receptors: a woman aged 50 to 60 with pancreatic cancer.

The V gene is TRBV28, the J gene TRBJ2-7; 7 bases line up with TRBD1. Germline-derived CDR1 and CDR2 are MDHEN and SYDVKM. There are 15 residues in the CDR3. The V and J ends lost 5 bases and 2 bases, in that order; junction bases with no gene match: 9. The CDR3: CASSPLGTDAYEQYF. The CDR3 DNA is TGTGCCAGCAGTCCCTTAGGGACAGACGCCTACGAGCAGTACTTC.

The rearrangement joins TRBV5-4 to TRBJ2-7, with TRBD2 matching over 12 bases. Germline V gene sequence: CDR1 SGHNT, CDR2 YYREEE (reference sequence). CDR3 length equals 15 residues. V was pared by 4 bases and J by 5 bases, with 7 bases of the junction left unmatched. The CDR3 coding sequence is TGTGCCAGCAGCACGACTAGCGGGAGAAAAAACGAGCAGTACTTC. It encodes CASSTTSGRKNEQYF.

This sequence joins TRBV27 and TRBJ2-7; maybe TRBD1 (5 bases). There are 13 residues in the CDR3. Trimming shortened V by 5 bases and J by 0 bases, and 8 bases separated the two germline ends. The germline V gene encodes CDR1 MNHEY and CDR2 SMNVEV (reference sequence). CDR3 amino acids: CASSLTGSYEQYF. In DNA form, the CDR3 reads TGTGCCAGCAGTCTAACAGGCTCCTACGAGCAGTACTTC.

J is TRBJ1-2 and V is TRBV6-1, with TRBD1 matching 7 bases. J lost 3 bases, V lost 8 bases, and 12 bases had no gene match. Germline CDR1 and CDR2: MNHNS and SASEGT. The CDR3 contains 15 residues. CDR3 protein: CASARDRAGDYGYTF. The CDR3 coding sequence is TGTGCCAGCGCCCGGGACAGAGCGGGAGACTATGGCTACACCTTC.

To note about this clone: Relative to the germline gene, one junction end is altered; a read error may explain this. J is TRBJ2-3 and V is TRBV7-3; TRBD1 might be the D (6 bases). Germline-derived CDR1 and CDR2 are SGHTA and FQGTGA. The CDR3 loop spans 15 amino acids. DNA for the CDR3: TGTGCCAGCAGCCTAACAGGGAAAAACACAGATACGCAGTATTTT. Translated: CASSLTGKNTDTQYF.

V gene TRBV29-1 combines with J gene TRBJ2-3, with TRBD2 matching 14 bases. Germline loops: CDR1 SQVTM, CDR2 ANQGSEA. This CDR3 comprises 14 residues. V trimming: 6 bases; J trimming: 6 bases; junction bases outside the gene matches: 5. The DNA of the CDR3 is TGCAGCGTGGGACTAGCGGGAGCCCCCGATACGCAGTATTTT. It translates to CSVGLAGAPDTQYF.

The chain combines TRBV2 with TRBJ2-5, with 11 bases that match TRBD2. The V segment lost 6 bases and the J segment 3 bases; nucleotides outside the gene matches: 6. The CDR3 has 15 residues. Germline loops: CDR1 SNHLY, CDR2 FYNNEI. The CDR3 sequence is CASRLAGDQEETQYF. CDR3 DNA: TGTGCCAGCAGACTAGCGGGAGACCAAGAAGAGACCCAGTACTTC. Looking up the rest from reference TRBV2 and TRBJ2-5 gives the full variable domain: EPEVTQTPSHQVTQMGQEVILRCVPISNHLYFYWYRQILGQKVEFLVSFYNNEISEKSEIFDDQFSVERPDGSNFTLKIRSTKLEDSAMYFCASRLAGDQEETQYFGPGTRLLVL.

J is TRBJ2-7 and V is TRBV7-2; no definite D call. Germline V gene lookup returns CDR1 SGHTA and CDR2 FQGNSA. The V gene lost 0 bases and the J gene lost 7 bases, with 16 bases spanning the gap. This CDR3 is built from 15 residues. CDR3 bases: TGTGCCAGCAGCTTAGCGAACACCGTGGTGGGGGAGCAGTACTTC. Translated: CASSLANTVVGEQYF.

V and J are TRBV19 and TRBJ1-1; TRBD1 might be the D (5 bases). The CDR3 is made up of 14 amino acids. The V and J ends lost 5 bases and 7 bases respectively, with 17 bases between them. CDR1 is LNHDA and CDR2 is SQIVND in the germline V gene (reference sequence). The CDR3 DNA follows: TGTGCCAGTAGTCCTCGGGGGATAGCGAATGAAGCTTTCTTT. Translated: CASSPRGIANEAFF.

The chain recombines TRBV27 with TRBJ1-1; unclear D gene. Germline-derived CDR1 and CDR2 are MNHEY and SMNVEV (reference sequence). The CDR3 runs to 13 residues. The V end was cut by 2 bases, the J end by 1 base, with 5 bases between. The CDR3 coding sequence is TGTGCCAGCAGTTTAGGACGGAACACTGAAGCTTTCTTT. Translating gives CASSLGRNTEAFF.

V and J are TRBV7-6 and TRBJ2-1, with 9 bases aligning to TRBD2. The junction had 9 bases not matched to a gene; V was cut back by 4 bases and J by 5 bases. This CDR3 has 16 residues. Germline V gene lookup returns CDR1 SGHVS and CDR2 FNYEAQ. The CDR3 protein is CASSSSGTSRHNEQFF. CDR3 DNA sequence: TGTGCCAGCAGCTCATCCGGGACTAGCAGGCACAATGAGCAGTTCTTC.

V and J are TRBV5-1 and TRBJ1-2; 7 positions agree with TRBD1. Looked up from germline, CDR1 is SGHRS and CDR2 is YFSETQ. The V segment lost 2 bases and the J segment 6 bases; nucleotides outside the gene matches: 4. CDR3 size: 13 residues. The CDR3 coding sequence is TGCGCCAGCAGCTTCGGTGACAGGGATGGCTACACCTTC. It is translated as CASSFGDRDGYTF.

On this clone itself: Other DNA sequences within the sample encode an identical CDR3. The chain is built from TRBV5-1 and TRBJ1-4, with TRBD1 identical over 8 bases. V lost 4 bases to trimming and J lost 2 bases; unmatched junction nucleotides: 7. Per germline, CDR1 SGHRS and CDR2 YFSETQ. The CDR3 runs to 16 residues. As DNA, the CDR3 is TGCGCCAGCAGCAGGACAGGGCTCTCCACTAATGAAAAACTGTTTTTT. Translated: CASSRTGLSTNEKLFF.

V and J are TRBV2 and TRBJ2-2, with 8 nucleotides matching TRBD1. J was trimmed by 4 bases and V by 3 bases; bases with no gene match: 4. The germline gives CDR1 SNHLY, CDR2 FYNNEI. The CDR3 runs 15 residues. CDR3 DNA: TGTGCCAGCAGTGACAGGGGGCAGAGCACCGGGGAGCTGTTTTTT. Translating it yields CASSDRGQSTGELFF.

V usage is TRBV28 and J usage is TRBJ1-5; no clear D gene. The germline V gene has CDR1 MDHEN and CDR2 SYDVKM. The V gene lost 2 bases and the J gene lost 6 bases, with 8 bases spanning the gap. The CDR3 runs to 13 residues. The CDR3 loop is CASSLGSPQPQHF. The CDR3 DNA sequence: TGTGCCAGCAGTTTAGGTTCCCCTCAGCCCCAGCATTTT.

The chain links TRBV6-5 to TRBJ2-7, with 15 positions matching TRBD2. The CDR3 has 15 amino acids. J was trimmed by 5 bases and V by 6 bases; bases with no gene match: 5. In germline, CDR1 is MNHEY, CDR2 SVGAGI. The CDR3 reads CASRLGTSGRHEQYF. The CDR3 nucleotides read TGTGCCAGCAGACTCGGGACTAGCGGGAGGCACGAGCAGTACTTC.

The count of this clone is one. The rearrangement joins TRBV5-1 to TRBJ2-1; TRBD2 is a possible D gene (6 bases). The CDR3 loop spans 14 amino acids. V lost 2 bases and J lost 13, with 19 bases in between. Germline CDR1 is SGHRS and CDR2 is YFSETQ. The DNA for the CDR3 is TGCGCCAGCAGCTTTGGTGACTTTGCGGGAAAACAGTTCTTC. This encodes CASSFGDFAGKQFF.

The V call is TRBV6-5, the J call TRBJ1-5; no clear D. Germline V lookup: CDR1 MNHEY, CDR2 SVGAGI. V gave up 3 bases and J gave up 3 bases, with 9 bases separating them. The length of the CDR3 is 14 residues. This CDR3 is CASSYVGYNQPQHF. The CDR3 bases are TGTGCCAGCAGTTATGTAGGGTACAATCAGCCCCAGCATTTT.

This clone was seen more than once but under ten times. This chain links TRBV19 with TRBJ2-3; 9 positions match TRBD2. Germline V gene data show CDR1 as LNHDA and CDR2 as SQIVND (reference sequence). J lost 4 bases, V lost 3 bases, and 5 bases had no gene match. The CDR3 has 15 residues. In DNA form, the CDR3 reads TGTGCCAGTAGTATTAGCGGGAGAGGAGCAGATACGCAGTATTTT. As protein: CASSISGRGADTQYF.

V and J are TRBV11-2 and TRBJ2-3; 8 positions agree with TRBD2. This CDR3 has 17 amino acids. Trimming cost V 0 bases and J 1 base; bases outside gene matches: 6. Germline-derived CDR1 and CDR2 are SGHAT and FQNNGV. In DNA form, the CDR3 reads TGTGCCAGCAGCTTAGATGAGGGCGGGAGGCGCACAGATACGCAGTATTTT. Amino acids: CASSLDEGGRRTDTQYF.